This T cell receptor (beta chain) came from a study of blood T cell repertoires in COVID-19. The CDR3 is made up of 17 amino acids. With 3 bases clipped from V and 6 bases from J, the junction kept 15 bases outside the gene matches. Germline V gene data show CDR1 as MDHEN and CDR2 as SYDVKM. This clone has just a few counts. Using immunoSEQ multiplex PCR, the repertoire was profiled, and TCRdb retains in-frame clones only, with some absent. This repertoire shows 190,000 or so clones, 80% to 85% found once; its top ten account for 12%. The gene calls are TRBV28 and TRBJ2-7, with 9 bases aligning to TRBD1. This receptor was obtained from a woman aged 80 or older with COVID-19, enrolled during active disease. Input material: peripheral blood. In DNA form, the CDR3 reads TGTGCCAGCAGTTTTGGACCCGGGGGGACAGGGATCTCCGAGCAGTACTTC. Amino acid sequence: CASSFGPGGTGISEQYF.